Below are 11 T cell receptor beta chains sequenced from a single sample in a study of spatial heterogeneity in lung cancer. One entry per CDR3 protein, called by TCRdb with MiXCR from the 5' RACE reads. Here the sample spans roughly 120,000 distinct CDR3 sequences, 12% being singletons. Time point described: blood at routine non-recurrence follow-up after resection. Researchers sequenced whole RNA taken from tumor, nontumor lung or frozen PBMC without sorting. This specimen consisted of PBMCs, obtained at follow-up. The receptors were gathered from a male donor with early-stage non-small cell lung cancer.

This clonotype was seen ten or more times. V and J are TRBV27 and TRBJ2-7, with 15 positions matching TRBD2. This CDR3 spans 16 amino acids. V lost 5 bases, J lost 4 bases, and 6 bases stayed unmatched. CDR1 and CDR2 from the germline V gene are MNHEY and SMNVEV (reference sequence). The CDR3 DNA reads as TGTGCCAGCAGTCCCAACGGACTAGCGGGGGGGTACGAGCAGTACTTC. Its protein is CASSPNGLAGGYEQYF.

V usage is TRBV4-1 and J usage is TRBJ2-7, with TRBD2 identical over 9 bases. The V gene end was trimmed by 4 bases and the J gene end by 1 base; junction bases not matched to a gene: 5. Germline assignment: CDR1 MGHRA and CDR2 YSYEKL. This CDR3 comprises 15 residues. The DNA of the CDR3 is TGCGCCAGCAGCCTAATAGCGGGGGATTCCTACGAGCAGTACTTC. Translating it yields CASSLIAGDSYEQYF.

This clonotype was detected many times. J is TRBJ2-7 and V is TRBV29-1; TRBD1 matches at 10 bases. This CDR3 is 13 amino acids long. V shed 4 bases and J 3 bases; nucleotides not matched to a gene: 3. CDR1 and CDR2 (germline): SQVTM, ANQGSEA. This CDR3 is CSVVGQGGYEQYF. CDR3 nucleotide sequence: TGCAGCGTTGTAGGACAGGGGGGCTACGAGCAGTACTTC.

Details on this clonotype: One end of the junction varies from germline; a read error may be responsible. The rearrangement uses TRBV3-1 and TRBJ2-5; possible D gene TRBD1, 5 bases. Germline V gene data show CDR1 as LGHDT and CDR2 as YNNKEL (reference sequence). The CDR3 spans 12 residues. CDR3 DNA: TGTGCCAGCAGCCAAGGTCAGGGTCCGAGGAACTTC. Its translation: CASSQGQGPRNF.

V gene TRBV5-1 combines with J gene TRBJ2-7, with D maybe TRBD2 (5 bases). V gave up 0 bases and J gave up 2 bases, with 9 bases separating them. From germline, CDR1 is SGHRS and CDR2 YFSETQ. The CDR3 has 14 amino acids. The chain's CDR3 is CASSLAAGPYEQYF. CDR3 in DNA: TGCGCCAGCAGCTTGGCGGCGGGTCCCTACGAGCAGTACTTC.

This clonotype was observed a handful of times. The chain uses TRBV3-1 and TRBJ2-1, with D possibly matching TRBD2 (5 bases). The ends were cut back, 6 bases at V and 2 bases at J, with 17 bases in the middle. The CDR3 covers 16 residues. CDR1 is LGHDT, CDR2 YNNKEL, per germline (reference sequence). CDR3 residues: CASSPRAPGTYNEQFF. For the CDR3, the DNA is TGTGCCAGCAGTCCCCGAGCCCCCGGGACCTACAATGAGCAGTTCTTC.

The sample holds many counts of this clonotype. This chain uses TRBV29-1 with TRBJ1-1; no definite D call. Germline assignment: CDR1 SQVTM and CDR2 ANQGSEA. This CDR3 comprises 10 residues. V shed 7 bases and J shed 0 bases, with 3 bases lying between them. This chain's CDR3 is CSGLNTEAFF. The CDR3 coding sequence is TGCAGCGGGCTGAACACTGAAGCTTTCTTT.

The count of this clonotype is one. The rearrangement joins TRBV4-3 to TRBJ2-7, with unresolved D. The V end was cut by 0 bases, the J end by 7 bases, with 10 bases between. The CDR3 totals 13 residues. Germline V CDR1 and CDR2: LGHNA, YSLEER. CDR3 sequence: CASSQDVGREQYF. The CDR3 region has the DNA TGCGCCAGCAGCCAAGATGTAGGGCGGGAGCAGTACTTC.

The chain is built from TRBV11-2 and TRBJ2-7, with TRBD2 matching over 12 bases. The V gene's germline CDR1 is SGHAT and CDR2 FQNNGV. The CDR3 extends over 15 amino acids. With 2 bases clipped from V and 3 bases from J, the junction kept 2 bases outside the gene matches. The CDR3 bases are TGTGCCAGCAGCTTAAAGACTAGCGGGGGCTACGAGCAGTACTTC. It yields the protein CASSLKTSGGYEQYF.

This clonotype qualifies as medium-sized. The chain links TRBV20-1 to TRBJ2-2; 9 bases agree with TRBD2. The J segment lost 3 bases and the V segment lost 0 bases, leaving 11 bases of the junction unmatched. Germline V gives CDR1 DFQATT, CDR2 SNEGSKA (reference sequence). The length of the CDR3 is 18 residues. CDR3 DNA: TGCAGTGCTAGAGATCAAGGGCGAGCGGGGGGTCACACCGGGGAGCTGTTTTTT. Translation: CSARDQGRAGGHTGELFF.

The CDR3 spells CASSRVQGATEAFF. The CDR3 nucleotides are TGTGCCAGCAGCCGAGTACAGGGAGCCACTGAAGCTTTCTTT. The chain employs TRBV3-1 and TRBJ1-1; perhaps TRBD1 as D (6 bases). Trimming pared 4 bases from V and 4 bases from J, leaving 13 bases between. The length of the CDR3 is 14 residues. Germline CDR1 is LGHDT and CDR2 is YNNKEL (reference sequence).